This T cell receptor (beta chain) was obtained from a study of OX40 agonist ivuxolimab in advanced cancers. Clones were sequenced by immunoSEQ multiplex PCR, and TCRdb holds only the in-frame ones, with some missing. The repertoire holds approximately 100,000 clones, with roughly nine tenths as singletons. Per the germline V gene, CDR1 is SGHVS and CDR2 is FQNEAQ. CDR3 length: 15 amino acids. J gave up 4 bases and V 1 base, and 5 bases lay outside the gene matches. This clone was seen only once. The rearrangement links TRBV7-8 to TRBJ1-2; TRBD1 matches at 8 bases. This clonotype was sampled from an adult with an advanced solid tumor such as melanoma, head and neck, liver or kidney cancer. Sequencing used CD4+ or CD8+ T cells sorted from blood, obtained in a trial of the OX40 agonist ivuxolimab. CDR3 nucleotides: TGTGCCAGCAGCTTAGGGACAGGGCGTGGCTATGGCTACACCTTC. Residues: CASSLGTGRGYGYTF.